This T cell receptor (beta chain) was observed in a study of identical twins. Broader study findings: Excess sharing by twins proved weaker in beta out-of-frame sequences.

Trimming pared 0 bases from V and 3 bases from J, leaving 11 bases between. Per germline, CDR1 LNHDA and CDR2 SQIVND (reference sequence). This CDR3 has 15 amino acids. TCRdb reanalysed the 5' RACE reads using MiXCR and keeps one entry per CDR3 protein. The data show roughly 570,000 distinct CDR3 sequences, with more than 9% seen just once and 2.5% to 3.5% held by the top ten. In this sample, this clonotype turned up a few times. Its antigen remains unknown. This same sample was also part of a study on yellow fever vaccine responses in identical twins.

The TCR comes from a woman aged 18-35 years in good health. The sample consisted of PBMCs. The chain couples TRBV19 to TRBJ2-5; tentative D call: TRBD1 (6 bases). The CDR3 sequence: CASSIDLGHEETQYF. The DNA for the CDR3 is TGTGCCAGTAGTATAGATCTGGGACATGAAGAGACCCAGTACTTC. Based on the CDR3 plus reference TRBV19 and TRBJ2-5, the full variable domain is DGGITQSPKYLFRKEGQNVTLSCEQNLNHDAMYWYRQDPGQGLRLIYYSQIVNDFQKGDIAEGYSVSREKKESFPLTVTSAQKNPTAFYLCASSIDLGHEETQYFGPGTRLLVL.